Listed here is a single T cell receptor (beta chain). Its antigen remains unidentified. This specimen comes from a study of T cells after yellow fever vaccination. Whole-study context: Low-cell-number fractions were prepared with SMART-Seq v4 Ultra Low Input. The study, taken as a whole, reports: Primary-vaccination clones mostly resurfaced post-booster (roughly 97% CD4, approximately 90% CD8).

This CDR3 comprises 16 residues. Trimming removed 3 bases from V and 3 bases from J, with 16 bases in between. Germline CDR1 and CDR2: LNHNV and YYDKDF (reference sequence). Each CDR3 protein is one row after TCRdb ran MiXCR on the 5' RACE reads. The data hold approximately 350,000 distinct CDR3 sequences, with under 14% observed a single time. Sequencing was performed on PBMCs, taken on the day of the first yellow fever vaccination. J is TRBJ2-3 and V is TRBV15; D tentatively reads TRBD1 or TRBD2 (5 bases each). This receptor was obtained from a young man who received the YFV17D yellow fever vaccine. The CDR3 loop is CATSSRAGAGTDTQYF. Written as DNA, the CDR3 is TGTGCCACCAGCAGCCGAGCCGGGGCGGGTACAGATACGCAGTATTTT.